This T cell receptor beta chain was profiled in a study of vaccination and CD4 T cells after COVID-19. Sequence data for DNA of cultured CD4+ T cells were generated by the Oncomine TCR Beta short-read assay. TCRdb reanalysed the PCR reads using MiXCR and keeps one entry per CDR3 protein. The sample records about 7,000 distinct CDR3 sequences, about 45% being singletons. This clonotype was counted a single time. Its antigen is still unknown. Sample treatment: roughly 11-day PBMC culture with coronavirus spike peptide pools or control peptides (ViraFEST assay). During the years 2011-2018, before the COVID-19 pandemic, the unexposed donor's CD4+ T cells were collected. Antigen-specific T cell expansion with peptide pools preceded TCR sequencing in the ViraFEST approach. Germline V gene sequence: CDR1 GTSNPN, CDR2 SVGIG (reference sequence). The CDR3 runs to 11 residues. V dropped 4 bases and J dropped 5 bases, with 8 bases sitting between them.

The sequencing sample was made of CD4+ T cells from blood, cultured in vitro. The receptor's source is a human donor in good health. J is TRBJ1-1 and V is TRBV30; D gene uncertain. The CDR3: CAWTSKTEAFF. The CDR3 bases are TGTGCCTGGACTTCAAAAACTGAAGCTTTCTTT.